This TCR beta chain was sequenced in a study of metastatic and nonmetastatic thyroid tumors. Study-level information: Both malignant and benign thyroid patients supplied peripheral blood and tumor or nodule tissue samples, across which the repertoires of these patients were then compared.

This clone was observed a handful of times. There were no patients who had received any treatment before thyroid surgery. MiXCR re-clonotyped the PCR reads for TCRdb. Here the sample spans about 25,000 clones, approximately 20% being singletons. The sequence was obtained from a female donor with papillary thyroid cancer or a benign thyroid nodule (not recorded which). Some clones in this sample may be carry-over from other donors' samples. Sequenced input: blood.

Here the CDR3 reads CASSLTSGNTEAFF. The CDR3 nucleotides are TGTGCCAGCAGCCTTACCTCGGGGAACACTGAAGCTTTCTTT. This chain connects TRBV6-5 to TRBJ1-1; no definite D call. V was pared by 6 bases and J by 1 base, with 12 bases between. The V gene's germline CDR1 is MNHEY and CDR2 SVGAGI. The length of the CDR3 is 14 residues.